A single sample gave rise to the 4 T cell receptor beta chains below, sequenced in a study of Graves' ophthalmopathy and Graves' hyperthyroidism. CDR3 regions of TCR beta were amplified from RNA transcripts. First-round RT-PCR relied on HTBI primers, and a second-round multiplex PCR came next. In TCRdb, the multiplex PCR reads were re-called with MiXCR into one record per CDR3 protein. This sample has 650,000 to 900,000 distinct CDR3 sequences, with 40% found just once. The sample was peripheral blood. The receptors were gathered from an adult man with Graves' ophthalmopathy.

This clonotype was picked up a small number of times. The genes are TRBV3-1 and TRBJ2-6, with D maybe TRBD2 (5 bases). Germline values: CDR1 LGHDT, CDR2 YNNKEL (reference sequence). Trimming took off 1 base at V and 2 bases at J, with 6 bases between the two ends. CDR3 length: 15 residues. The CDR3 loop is CASSQAGTGANVLTF. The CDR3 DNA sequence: TGTGCCAGCAGCCAAGCGGGAACTGGGGCCAACGTCCTGACTTTC.

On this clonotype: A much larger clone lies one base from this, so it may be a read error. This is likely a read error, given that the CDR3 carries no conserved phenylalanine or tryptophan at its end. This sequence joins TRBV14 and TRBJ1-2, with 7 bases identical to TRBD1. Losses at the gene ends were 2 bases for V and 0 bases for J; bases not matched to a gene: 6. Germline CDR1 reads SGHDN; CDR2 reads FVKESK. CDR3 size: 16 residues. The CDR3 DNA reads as TGTGCCAGCAGCCAAACTCGACAGGGACCTAACTATGGCTACACCCTC. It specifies CASSQTRQGPNYGYTL.

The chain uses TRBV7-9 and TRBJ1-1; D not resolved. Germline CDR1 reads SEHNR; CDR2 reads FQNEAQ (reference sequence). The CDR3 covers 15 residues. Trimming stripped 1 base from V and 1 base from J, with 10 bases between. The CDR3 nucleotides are TGTGCCAGCAGCTTAGACCTTGTAGGGAACACTGAAGCTTTCTTT. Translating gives CASSLDLVGNTEAFF.

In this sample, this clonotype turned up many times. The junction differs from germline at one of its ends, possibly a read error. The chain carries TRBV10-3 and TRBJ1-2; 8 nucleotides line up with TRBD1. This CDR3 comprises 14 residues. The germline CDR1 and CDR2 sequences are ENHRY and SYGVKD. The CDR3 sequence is CASSLWDRNDGYTF. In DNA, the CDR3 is TGTGCCAGCAGTCTCTGGGACAGGAATGATGGCTACACCTTC.